This T cell receptor (beta chain) was documented in a study of blood T cell repertoires in COVID-19. On the study more broadly: The origin of the acute and convalescent COVID-19 samples was the United States, Italy and Spain. T cells, B-cell-depleted T cells, or PBMCs provided the cDNA or gDNA that served as material.

This CDR3 is 12 amino acids long. Between the trimmed V and J ends, which lost 3 bases and 9 bases, there was a span of 9 bases. Germline V gives CDR1 PRHDT, CDR2 FYEKMQ (reference sequence). As originally analysed: The assay estimated nucleated cells by amplifying reference gene primers. Sequenced by immunoSEQ multiplex PCR; TCRdb stores in-frame clones only, minus some. For V, J and clone size, that table is used; D and trimming come from the DNA. The repertoire holds 65,000 to 100,000 clones, with more than 80% as singletons. The chain uses TRBV13 and TRBJ2-1; D is unclear. Specimen: peripheral blood. This receptor was taken from a human donor in a cohort sampled during active COVID-19. As DNA, the CDR3 is TGTGCCAGCAGCTTGCTCGGTGGTGAGCAGTTCTTC. It specifies CASSLLGGEQFF.